This T cell receptor (beta chain) came from a study of beta chain features in type 1 diabetes. All of the isolated RNA was reverse transcribed, so expressed TCRB transcripts were sequenced. Method: immunoSEQ multiplex PCR; TCRdb's copy keeps in-frame clones and lacks some. The data show 300,000 or so clones, roughly a tenth seen once. Germline CDR1 is MDHEN and CDR2 is SYDVKM. The germline V and J ends were trimmed by 3 bases and 7 bases, with 12 bases remaining between them. The CDR3 has 13 amino acids. This clone was seen many times. Its antigen is unidentified. Study results and caveats: All four CD4+ subsets from Type 1 diabetes patients carried moderately but significantly shorter TCRB CDR3s. The question left open here concerned HLA type influencing TCRB rearrangement.

The J gene is TRBJ1-2, the V gene TRBV28; D unclear. Specimen: central memory CD4+ T cells from blood. This TCR was sampled from a man younger than 45 with type 1 diabetes. The CDR3 here is CASSFVPDGGYTF. In DNA, the CDR3 is TGTGCCAGCAGTTTTGTGCCAGACGGTGGCTACACCTTC.